Described below is a single T cell receptor (beta chain) sequence and its context. The CDR3 covers 13 residues. V gave up 3 bases and J gave up 4 bases, with 8 bases separating them. Germline-derived CDR1 and CDR2 are SGHKS and YYEKEE (reference sequence). The sample comes from a study of blood T cell repertoires in COVID-19. Turning to the study itself: In each case, the material was cDNA or gDNA derived from T cells, B-cell-depleted T cells, or PBMCs.

The assay was immunoSEQ multiplex PCR, and TCRdb's table has in-frame clones only and misses some. Here the sample spans some 130,000 clones, around 89% being singletons. This chain links TRBV5-5 with TRBJ1-5, with a tentative D call TRBD1 (6 bases). The receptor was isolated from a man aged 50 to 60 with active or convalescent COVID-19. Sequencing was carried out using peripheral blood. The CDR3 DNA is TGTGCCAGCAGCTGGACAGTTAATCAGCCCCAGCATTTT. This encodes CASSWTVNQPQHF.